This T cell receptor (beta chain) was documented in a study of T-cell reconstitution after alpha-beta-depleted transplantation in children. Study-level results: At day 60, the high TCRbeta diversity found in some patients originated from recipient T cells and thymic progenitors that had survived.

The CDR3 is 12 residues long. Per germline, CDR1 MNHNY and CDR2 SVGAGI (reference sequence). J was trimmed by 6 bases and V by 8 bases; bases with no gene match: 7. In this sample, this clonotype turned up a few times. What it binds is not known. The TCRbeta library was prepared with unique molecular identifiers. One entry per CDR3 protein, called by TCRdb with MiXCR from the PCR reads. The table includes fewer than 250,000 distinct CDR3 sequences, 6.5% to 10% detected once. The gene calls are TRBV6-6 and TRBJ2-7; 7 positions agree with TRBD1. This sequence was found in a male patient younger than 18 who had a stem cell transplant for acute lymphoblastic leukemia, so the T cells may come from the graft donor. The source material was PBMCs, mostly from graft donor cells, sampled 180 days after TCRalphabeta/CD19-depleted stem cell transplant. The CDR3 here is CASSKPGGEQYF. CDR3 coding DNA: TGTGCCAGCTCGAAACCAGGGGGCGAGCAGTACTTC.